Described below is a single TCR beta chain sequence and its context. The data are from a study of CD8+ T cells in alopecia areata. TCR sequencing used cDNA made by reverse transcription of extracted RNA. The method was immunoSEQ multiplex PCR; TCRdb's version includes in-frame clones alone and lacks a portion of them. The data contain more than 150,000 clones, around 55% of them singletons. CDR1 and CDR2 (germline): SNHLY, FYNNEI. V was cut by 4 bases and J by 8 bases, with 9 bases left in between. The CDR3 has 12 amino acids. This specimen was CD8+ T cells sorted from blood, taken at week 0. V gene TRBV2 combines with J gene TRBJ2-1; tentative D call: TRBD2 (5 bases). This clonotype was sampled from a human donor with alopecia areata. CDR3: CASSGGSHEQFF. CDR3 in DNA: TGTGCCAGCAGTGGAGGGAGCCATGAGCAGTTCTTC.